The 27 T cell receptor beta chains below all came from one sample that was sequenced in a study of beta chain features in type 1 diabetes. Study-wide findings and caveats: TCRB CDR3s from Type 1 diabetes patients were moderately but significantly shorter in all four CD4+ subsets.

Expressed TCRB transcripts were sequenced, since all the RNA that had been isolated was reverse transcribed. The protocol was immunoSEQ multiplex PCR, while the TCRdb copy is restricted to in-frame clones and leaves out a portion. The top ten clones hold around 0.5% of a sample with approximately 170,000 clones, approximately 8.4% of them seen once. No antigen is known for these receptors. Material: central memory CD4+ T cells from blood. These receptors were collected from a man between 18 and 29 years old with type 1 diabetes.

CDR3 DNA sequence: TGTGCCAGCAGCTTTTCGGGAGGAGGAACCGGGGAGCTGTTTTTT. Protein product: CASSFSGGGTGELFF. The gene calls are TRBV5-4 and TRBJ2-2; 7 bases map to TRBD2. The CDR3 extends over 15 amino acids. Per germline, CDR1 SGHNT and CDR2 YYREEE (reference sequence). J was trimmed by 5 bases and V by 2 bases; bases with no gene match: 6.

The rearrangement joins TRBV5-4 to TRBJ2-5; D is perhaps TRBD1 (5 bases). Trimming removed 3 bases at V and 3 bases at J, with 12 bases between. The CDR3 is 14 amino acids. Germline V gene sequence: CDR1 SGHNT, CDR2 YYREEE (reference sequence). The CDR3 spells CASSSRQGEETQYF. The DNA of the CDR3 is TGTGCCAGCAGCTCCCGTCAGGGTGAAGAGACCCAGTACTTC. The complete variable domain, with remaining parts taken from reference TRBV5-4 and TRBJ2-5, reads ETGVTQSPTHLIKTRGQQVTLRCSSQSGHNTVSWYQQALGQGPQFIFQYYREEENGRGNFPPRFSGLQFPNYSSELNVNALELDDSALYLCASSSRQGEETQYFGPGTRLLVL.

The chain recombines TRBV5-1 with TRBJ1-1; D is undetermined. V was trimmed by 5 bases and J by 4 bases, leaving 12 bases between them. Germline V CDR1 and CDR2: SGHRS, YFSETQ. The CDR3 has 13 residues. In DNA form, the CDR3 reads TGCGCCAGCAGAACCGGGGTCTCCACTGAAGCTTTCTTT. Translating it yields CASRTGVSTEAFF.

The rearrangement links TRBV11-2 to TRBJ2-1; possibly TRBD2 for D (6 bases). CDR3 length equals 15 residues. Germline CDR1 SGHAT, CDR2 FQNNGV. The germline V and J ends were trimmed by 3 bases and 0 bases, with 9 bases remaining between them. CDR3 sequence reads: CASSLSGGSYNEQFF. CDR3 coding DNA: TGTGCCAGCAGCTTGTCCGGGGGCTCCTACAATGAGCAGTTCTTC.

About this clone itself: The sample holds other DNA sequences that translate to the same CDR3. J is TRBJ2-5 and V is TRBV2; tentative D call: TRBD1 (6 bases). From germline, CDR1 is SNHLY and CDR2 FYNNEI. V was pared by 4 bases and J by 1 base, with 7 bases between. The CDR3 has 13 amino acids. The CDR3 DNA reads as TGTGCCAGCAGTGGGGGGCTCCAAGAGACCCAGTACTTC. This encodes CASSGGLQETQYF.

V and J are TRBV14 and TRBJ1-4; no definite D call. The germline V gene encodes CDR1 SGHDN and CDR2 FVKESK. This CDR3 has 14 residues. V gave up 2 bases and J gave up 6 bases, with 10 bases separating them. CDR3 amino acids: CASSQRDGYEKLFF. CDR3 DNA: TGTGCCAGCAGCCAACGGGATGGGTATGAAAAACTGTTTTTT.

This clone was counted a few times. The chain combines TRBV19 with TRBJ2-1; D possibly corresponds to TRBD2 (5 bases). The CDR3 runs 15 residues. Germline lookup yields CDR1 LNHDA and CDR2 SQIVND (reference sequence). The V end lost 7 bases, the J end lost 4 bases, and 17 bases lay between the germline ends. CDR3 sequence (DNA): TGTGCCAGTACCGCGGTGAGCGGACGATACAATGAGCAGTTCTTC. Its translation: CASTAVSGRYNEQFF.

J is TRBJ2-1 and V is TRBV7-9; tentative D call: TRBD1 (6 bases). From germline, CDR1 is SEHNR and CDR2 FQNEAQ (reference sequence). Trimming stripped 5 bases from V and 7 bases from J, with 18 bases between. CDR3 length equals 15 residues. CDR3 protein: CASSRYTSRGNEQFF. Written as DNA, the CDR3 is TGTGCCAGCAGCCGCTACACAAGCAGGGGAAATGAGCAGTTCTTC.

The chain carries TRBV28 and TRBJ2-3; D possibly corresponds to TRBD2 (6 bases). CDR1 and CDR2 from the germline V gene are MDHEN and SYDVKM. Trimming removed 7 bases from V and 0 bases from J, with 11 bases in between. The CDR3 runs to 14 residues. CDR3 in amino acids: CASTLGSSTDTQYF. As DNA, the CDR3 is TGTGCCAGCACTCTCGGGAGTAGCACAGATACGCAGTATTTT.

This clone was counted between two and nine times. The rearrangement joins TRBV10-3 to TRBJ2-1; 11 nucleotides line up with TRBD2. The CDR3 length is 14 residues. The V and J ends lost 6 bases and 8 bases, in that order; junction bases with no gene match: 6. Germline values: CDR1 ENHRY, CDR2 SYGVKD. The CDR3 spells CAIRGLAGVDEQFF. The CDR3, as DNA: TGTGCCATCAGAGGACTAGCGGGTGTGGATGAGCAGTTCTTC.

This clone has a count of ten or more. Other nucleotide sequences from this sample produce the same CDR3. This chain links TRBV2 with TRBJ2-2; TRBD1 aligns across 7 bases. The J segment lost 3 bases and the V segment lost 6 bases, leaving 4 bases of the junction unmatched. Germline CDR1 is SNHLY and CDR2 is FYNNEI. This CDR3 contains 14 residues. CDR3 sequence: CASSPQGDTGELFF. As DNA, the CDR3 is TGTGCCAGCAGCCCGCAGGGGGACACCGGGGAGCTGTTTTTT.

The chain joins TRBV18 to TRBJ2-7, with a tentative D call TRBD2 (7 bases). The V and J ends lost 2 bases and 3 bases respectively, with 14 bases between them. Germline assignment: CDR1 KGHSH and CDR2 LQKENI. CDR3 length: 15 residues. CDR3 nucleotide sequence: TGTGCCAGCTCACCAGTCGGGCGGGGGCTCTACGAGCAGTACTTC. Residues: CASSPVGRGLYEQYF.

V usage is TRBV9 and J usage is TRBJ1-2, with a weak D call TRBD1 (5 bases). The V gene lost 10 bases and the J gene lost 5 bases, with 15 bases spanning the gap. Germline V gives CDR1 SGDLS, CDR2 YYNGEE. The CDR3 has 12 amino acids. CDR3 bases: TGTGCCTCCCGGCGGGGGTCATATGGCTACACCTTC. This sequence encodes CASRRGSYGYTF.

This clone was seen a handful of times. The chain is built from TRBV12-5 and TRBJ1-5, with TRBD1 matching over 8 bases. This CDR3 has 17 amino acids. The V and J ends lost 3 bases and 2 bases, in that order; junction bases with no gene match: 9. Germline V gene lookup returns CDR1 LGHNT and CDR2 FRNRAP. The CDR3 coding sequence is TGTGCTAGTGGTTTTCCTCGGACGACAGGGGGCAATCAGCCCCAGCATTTT. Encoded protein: CASGFPRTTGGNQPQHF. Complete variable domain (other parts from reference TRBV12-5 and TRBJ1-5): DARVTQTPRHKVTEMGQEVTMRCQPILGHNTVFWYRQTMMQGLELLAYFRNRAPLDDSGMPKDRFSAEMPDATLATLKIQPSEPRDSAVYFCASGFPRTTGGNQPQHFGDGTRLSIL.

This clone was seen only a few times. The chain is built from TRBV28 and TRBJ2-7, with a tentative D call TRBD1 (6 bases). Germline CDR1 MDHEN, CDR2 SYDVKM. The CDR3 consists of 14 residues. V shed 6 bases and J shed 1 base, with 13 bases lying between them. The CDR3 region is CASRGSTGSYEQYF. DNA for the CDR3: TGTGCCAGCAGGGGTAGTACAGGGTCCTACGAGCAGTACTTC.

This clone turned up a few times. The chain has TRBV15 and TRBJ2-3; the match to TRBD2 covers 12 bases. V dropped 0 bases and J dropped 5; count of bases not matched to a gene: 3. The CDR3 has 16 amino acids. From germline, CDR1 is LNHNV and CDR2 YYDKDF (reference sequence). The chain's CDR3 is CATSRDLAGGVDTQYF. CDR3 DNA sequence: TGTGCCACCAGCAGAGATCTAGCGGGAGGGGTAGATACGCAGTATTTT.

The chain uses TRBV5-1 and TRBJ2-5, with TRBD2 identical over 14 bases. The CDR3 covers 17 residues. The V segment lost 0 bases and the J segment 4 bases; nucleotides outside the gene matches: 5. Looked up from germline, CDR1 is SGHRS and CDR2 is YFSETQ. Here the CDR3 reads CASSLVGTSGSGETQYF. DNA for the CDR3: TGCGCCAGCAGCTTGGTGGGGACTAGCGGGAGTGGAGAGACCCAGTACTTC.

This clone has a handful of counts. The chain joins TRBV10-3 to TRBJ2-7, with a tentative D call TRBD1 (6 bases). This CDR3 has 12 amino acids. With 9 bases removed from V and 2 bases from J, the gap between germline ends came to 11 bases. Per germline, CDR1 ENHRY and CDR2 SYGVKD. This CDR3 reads CAISGQPYEQYF. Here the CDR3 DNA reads TGTGCCATATCGGGACAACCCTACGAGCAGTACTTC.

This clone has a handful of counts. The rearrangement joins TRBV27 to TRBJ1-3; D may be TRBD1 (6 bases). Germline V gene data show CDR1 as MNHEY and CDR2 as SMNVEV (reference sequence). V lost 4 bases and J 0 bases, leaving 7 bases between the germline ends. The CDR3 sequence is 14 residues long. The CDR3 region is CASSSGHSGNTIYF. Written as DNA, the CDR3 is TGTGCCAGCAGTTCGGGACACTCTGGAAACACCATATATTTT.

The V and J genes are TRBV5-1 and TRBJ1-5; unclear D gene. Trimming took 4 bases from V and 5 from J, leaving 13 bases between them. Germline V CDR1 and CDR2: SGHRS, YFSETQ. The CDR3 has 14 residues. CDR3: CASSPGGIDQPQHF. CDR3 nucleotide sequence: TGCGCCAGCAGCCCAGGAGGCATAGATCAGCCCCAGCATTTT.

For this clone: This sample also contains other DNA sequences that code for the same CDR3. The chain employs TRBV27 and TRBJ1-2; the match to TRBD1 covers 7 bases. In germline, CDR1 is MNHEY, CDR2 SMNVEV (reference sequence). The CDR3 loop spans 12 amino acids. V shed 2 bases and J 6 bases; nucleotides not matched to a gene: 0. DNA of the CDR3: TGTGCCAGCAGTTTAACAGGGGATGGCTACACCTTC. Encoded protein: CASSLTGDGYTF.

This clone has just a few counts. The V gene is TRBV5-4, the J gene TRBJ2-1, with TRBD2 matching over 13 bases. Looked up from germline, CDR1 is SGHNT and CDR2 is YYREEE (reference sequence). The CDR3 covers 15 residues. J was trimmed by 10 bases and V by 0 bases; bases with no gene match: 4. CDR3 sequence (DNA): TGTGCCAGCAGCTTGGCTGGACTAGCGGGAGACGAGCAGTTCTTC. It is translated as CASSLAGLAGDEQFF. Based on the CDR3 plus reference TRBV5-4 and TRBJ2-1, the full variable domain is ETGVTQSPTHLIKTRGQQVTLRCSSQSGHNTVSWYQQALGQGPQFIFQYYREEENGRGNFPPRFSGLQFPNYSSELNVNALELDDSALYLCASSLAGLAGDEQFFGPGTRLTVL.

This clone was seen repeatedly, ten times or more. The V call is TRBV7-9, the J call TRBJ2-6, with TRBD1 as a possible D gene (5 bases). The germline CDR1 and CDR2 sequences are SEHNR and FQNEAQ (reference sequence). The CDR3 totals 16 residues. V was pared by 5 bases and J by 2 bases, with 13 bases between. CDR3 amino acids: CASSDRTGTGANVLTF. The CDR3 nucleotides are TGTGCCAGCAGCGATCGTACAGGTACTGGGGCCAACGTCCTGACTTTC.

CDR3 DNA sequence: TGTGCCACCAGCAGAGATAGAAGGGGGCATAGCACAGATACGCAGTATTTT. This codes for CATSRDRRGHSTDTQYF. The chain is built from TRBV15 and TRBJ2-3; 7 bases line up with TRBD1. Germline V gene data show CDR1 as LNHNV and CDR2 as YYDKDF (reference sequence). The CDR3 is made up of 17 amino acids. V gave up 0 bases and J gave up 0 bases; unmatched junction bases: 6.

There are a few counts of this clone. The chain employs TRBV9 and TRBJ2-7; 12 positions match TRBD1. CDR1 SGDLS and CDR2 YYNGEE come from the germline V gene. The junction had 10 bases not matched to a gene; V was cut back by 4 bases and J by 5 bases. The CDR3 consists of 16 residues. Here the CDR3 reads CASSLSTGTGGHEQYF. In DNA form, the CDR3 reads TGTGCCAGCAGCTTGTCCACCGGGACAGGGGGCCACGAGCAGTACTTC. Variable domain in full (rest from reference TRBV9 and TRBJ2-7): DSGVTQTPKHLITATGQRVTLRCSPRSGDLSVYWYQQSLDQGLQFLIQYYNGEERAKGNILERFSAQQFPDLHSELNLSSLELGDSALYFCASSLSTGTGGHEQYFGPGTRLTVT.

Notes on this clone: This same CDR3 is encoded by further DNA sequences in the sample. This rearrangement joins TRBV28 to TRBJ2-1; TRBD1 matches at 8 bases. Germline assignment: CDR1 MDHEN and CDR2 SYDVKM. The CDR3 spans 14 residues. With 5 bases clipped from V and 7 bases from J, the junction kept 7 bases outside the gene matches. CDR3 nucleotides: TGTGCCAGCAGTACTGGACAGGGTCGGAATGAGCAGTTCTTC. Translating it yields CASSTGQGRNEQFF.

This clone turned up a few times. The CDR3 region has the DNA TGTGCCTGGAGTCTCCAGGGGTCGACCTACGAGCAGTACTTC. Its translation is CAWSLQGSTYEQYF. V is TRBV30 and J is TRBJ2-7, with TRBD1 as a possible D gene (6 bases). The CDR3 loop spans 14 amino acids. Trimming shortened V by 2 bases and J by 2 bases, and 13 bases separated the two germline ends. CDR1 is GTSNPN and CDR2 is SVGIG in the germline V gene (reference sequence).